This TCR beta chain comes out of a study of blood T cell repertoires in COVID-19. Sequenced by immunoSEQ multiplex PCR; TCRdb stores in-frame clones only, minus some. The table has some 300,000 clones, roughly 90% seen once. The source material was PBMCs or T cells enriched from blood (not recorded which). This receptor was obtained from a woman under 40 who had recovered from COVID-19.

CDR3 in DNA: TGTGCCAGCAGTTTAGACAGAAATCAGCCCCAGCATTTT. The encoded protein is CASSLDRNQPQHF. The rearrangement joins TRBV27 to TRBJ1-5, with D possibly matching TRBD1 (5 bases). Germline lookup yields CDR1 MNHEY and CDR2 SMNVEV (reference sequence). V was pared by 2 bases and J by 4 bases, with 6 bases between. CDR3 length: 13 residues.